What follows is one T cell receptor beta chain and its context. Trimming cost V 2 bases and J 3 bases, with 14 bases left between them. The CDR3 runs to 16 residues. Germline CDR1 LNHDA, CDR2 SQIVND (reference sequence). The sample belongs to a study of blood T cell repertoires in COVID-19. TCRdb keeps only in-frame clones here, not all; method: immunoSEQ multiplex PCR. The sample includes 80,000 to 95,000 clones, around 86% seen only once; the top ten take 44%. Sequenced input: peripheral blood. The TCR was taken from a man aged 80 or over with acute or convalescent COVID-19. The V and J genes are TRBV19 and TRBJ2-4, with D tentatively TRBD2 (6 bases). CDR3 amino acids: CASSISGRRDKNIQYF. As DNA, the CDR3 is TGTGCCAGTAGTATATCCGGCAGGAGGGACAAAAACATTCAGTACTTC.